This TCR beta chain was recovered during a study of T cell changes during pregnancy in multiple sclerosis. The V gene lost 3 bases and the J gene lost 3 bases, with 9 bases spanning the gap. The CDR3 sequence is 13 residues long. CDR1 and CDR2 (germline): KGHSH, LQKENI. This clone has a handful of counts. Sequencing used immunoSEQ multiplex PCR; TCRdb keeps in-frame clones, though not all of them. The repertoire holds tens of thousands of clones, with approximately 94% as singletons. This TCR was recovered from a female donor with multiple sclerosis, enrolled in a pregnancy study. Sequencing was performed on CD4+ T cells from peripheral blood mononuclear cells, taken in the second trimester of pregnancy. The chain carries TRBV18 and TRBJ2-7, with a tentative D call TRBD1 (5 bases). The DNA of the CDR3 is TGTGCCAGCTCACCCATGCAGGGCTACGAGCAGTACTTC. Encoded protein: CASSPMQGYEQYF.